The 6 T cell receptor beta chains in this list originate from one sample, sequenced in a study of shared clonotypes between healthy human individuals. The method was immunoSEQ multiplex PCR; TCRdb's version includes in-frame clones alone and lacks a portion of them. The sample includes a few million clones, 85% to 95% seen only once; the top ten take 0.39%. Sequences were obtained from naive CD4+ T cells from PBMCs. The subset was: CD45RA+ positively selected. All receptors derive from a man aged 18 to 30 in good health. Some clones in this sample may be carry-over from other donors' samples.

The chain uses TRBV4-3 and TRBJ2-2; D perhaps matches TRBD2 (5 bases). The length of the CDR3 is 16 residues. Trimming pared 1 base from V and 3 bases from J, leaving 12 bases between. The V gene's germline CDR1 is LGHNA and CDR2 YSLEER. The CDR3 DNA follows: TGCGCCAGCAGCCAAGTTTCGGGGAGTGACACCGGGGAGCTGTTTTTT. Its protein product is CASSQVSGSDTGELFF.

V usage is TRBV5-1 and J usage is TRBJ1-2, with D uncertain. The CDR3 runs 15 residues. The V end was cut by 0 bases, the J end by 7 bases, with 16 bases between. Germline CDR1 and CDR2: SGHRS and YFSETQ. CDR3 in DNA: TGCGCCAGCAGCTTGGCGGTAGGAGCCAGCCGTGGCTACACCTTC. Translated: CASSLAVGASRGYTF.

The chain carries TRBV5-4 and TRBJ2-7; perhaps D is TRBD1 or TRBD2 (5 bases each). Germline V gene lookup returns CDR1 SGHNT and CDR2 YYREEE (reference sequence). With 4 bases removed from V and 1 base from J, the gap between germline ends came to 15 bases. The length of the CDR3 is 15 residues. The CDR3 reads CASSLGVGDSYEQYF. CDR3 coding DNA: TGTGCCAGCAGCCTTGGGGTGGGGGATTCCTACGAGCAGTACTTC.

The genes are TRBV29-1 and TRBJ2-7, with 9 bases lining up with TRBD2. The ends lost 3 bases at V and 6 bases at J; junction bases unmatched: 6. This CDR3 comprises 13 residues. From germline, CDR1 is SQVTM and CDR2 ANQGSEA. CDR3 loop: CSVDPAGGREQYF. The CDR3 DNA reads TGCAGCGTTGATCCAGCGGGAGGTCGCGAGCAGTACTTC.

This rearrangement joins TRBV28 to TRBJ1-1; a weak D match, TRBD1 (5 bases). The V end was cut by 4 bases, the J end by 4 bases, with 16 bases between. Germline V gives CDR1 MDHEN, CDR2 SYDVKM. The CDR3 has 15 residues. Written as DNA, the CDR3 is TGTGCCAGCAGTTCACTGACAGTGGCCAGCACTGAAGCTTTCTTT. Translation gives CASSSLTVASTEAFF.

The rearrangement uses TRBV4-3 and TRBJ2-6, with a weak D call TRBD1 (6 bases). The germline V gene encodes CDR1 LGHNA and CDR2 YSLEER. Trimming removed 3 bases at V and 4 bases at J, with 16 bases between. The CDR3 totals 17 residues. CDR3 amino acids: CASSQGAGASGANVLTF. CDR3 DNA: TGCGCCAGCAGCCAGGGGGCAGGGGCCTCCGGGGCCAACGTCCTGACTTTC.